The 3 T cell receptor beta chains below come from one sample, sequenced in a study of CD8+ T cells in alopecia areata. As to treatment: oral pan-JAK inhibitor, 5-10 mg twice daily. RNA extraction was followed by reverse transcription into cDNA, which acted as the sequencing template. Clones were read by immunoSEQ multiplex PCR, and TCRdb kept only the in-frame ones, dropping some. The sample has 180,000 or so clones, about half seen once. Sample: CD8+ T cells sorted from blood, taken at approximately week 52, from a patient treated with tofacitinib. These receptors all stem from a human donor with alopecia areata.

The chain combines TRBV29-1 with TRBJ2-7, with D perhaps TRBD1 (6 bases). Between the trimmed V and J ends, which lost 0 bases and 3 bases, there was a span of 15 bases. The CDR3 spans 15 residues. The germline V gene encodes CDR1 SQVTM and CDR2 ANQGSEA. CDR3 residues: CSVEDQGTARYEQYF. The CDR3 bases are TGCAGCGTTGAAGATCAGGGGACGGCCCGCTACGAGCAGTACTTC.

CDR3 region: CSVGSETYGYTF. As DNA, the CDR3 is TGCAGCGTTGGGTCGGAGACCTATGGCTACACCTTC. The chain combines TRBV29-1 with TRBJ1-2, with D unresolved. CDR3 length: 12 amino acids. Per the germline V gene, CDR1 is SQVTM and CDR2 is ANQGSEA. The ends were cut back, 4 bases at V and 4 bases at J, with 10 bases in the middle.

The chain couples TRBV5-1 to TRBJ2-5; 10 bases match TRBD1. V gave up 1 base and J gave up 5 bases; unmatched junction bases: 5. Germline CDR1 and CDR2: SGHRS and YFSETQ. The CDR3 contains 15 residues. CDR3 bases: TGCGCCAGCAGCTTGATGGGACAGGGGTTGGAGACCCAGTACTTC. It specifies CASSLMGQGLETQYF.